Listed below are T cell receptor beta chains from one sample, sequenced in a study of cytomegalovirus exposure and HLA in healthy donors. The assay was immunoSEQ multiplex PCR, and TCRdb's table has in-frame clones only and misses some. This sample has about 190,000 clones, with approximately 88% found just once. Sequencing was carried out using PBMCs. These TCRs come from a woman between 45 and 60 years old in good health and CMV-seropositive. Each CDR3 is given with its conserved first and last residue. Each record gives: CDR3 DNA, CDR3 protein, V gene, clone size, J gene, D gene. D genes are given only for firm matches. The size entry is marked missing in some rows and otherwise reads once, few, many or a size class.

CDR3 DNA: TGTGCCATCAGTGGAACCCGGACAGGAGGGAACACTGAAGCTTTCTTT; CDR3 protein: CAISGTRTGGNTEAFF; V gene: TRBV10-3; clone size: few; J gene: TRBJ1-1; D gene: TRBD1
CDR3 DNA: TGCGCCAGCAGCTGGGACAGATTCACAGATACGCAGTATTTT; CDR3 protein: CASSWDRFTDTQYF; V gene: TRBV5-1; clone size: NA; J gene: TRBJ2-3; D gene: TRBD1
CDR3 DNA: TGTGCCAGCAGAACCGGGACAGGGAGGGATTCACCCCTCCACTTT; CDR3 protein: CASRTGTGRDSPLHF; V gene: TRBV6-5; clone size: NA; J gene: TRBJ1-6; D gene: TRBD1
CDR3 DNA: TGTGCCAGCAGCTACCGGACAGGGAGGATAGACACTGAAGCTTTCTTT; CDR3 protein: CASSYRTGRIDTEAFF; V gene: TRBV5-4; clone size: few; J gene: TRBJ1-1; D gene: TRBD1
CDR3 DNA: TGTGCCACCAGCAGAGATGGGCGACAGGGCGGATCTACTAATGAAAAACTGTTTTTT; CDR3 protein: CATSRDGRQGGSTNEKLFF; V gene: TRBV15; clone size: NA; J gene: TRBJ1-4; D gene: TRBD1
CDR3 DNA: TGTGCCAGCAGGGGCCTAAACTATGGCTACACCTTC; CDR3 protein: CASRGLNYGYTF; V gene: TRBV6-1; clone size: NA; J gene: TRBJ1-2; D gene: NA
CDR3 DNA: TGTGCCAGTACACATTATAGCAATCAGCCCCAGCATTTT; CDR3 protein: CASTHYSNQPQHF; V gene: TRBV19; clone size: NA; J gene: TRBJ1-5; D gene: NA
CDR3 DNA: TGTGCCAGCAGCCCCGGACAGAGGTTCTCCTACGAGCAGTACTTC; CDR3 protein: CASSPGQRFSYEQYF; V gene: TRBV28; clone size: NA; J gene: TRBJ2-7; D gene: NA
CDR3 DNA: TGTGCCAGCAGCTTAGATGGGGCAGTGGGGACCCAGTACTTC; CDR3 protein: CASSLDGAVGTQYF; V gene: TRBV11-2; clone size: NA; J gene: TRBJ2-5; D gene: NA
CDR3 DNA: TGCAGCGTTCGGAACACTGAAGCTTTCTTT; CDR3 protein: CSVRNTEAFF; V gene: TRBV29-1; clone size: NA; J gene: TRBJ1-1; D gene: NA
CDR3 DNA: TGTGCCAGCAGCCTAGGAAGGGAGCAGTTCTTC; CDR3 protein: CASSLGREQFF; V gene: TRBV5-5; clone size: NA; J gene: TRBJ2-1; D gene: NA
CDR3 DNA: TGTGCCAGCAGCCAGGGGGGCCGGGACACCATATATTTT; CDR3 protein: CASSQGGRDTIYF; V gene: TRBV5-4; clone size: NA; J gene: TRBJ1-3; D gene: TRBD1
CDR3 DNA: TGTGCCAGTAGTCCCCAGGGGCCCGATGGCTACACCTTC; CDR3 protein: CASSPQGPDGYTF; V gene: TRBV19; clone size: NA; J gene: TRBJ1-2; D gene: NA
CDR3 DNA: TGTGCCAGTAACTACGACAGGGGGTACGTCGGGGAGCTGTTTTTT; CDR3 protein: CASNYDRGYVGELFF; V gene: TRBV19; clone size: NA; J gene: TRBJ2-2; D gene: TRBD1
CDR3 DNA: TGTGCCAGCAGTGAAGCGCGCGGAGGGTCCGGGGAGCTGTTTTTT; CDR3 protein: CASSEARGGSGELFF; V gene: TRBV6-1; clone size: NA; J gene: TRBJ2-2; D gene: NA
CDR3 DNA: TGCGCCAGCAGCCCCCAACAGGGTGGGACCGGGGAGCTGTTTTTT; CDR3 protein: CASSPQQGGTGELFF; V gene: TRBV5-1; clone size: NA; J gene: TRBJ2-2; D gene: NA
CDR3 DNA: TGTGCCAGCAGTTACTTAAACTACCGGGTTACGTTGCACTTC; CDR3 protein: CASSYLNYRVTLHF; V gene: TRBV6-6; clone size: NA; J gene: TRBJ2-7; D gene: NA
CDR3 DNA: TGTGCCAGCAGTTCGTCAGGGGAGCAGTACTTC; CDR3 protein: CASSSSGEQYF; V gene: TRBV2; clone size: NA; J gene: TRBJ2-7; D gene: NA
CDR3 DNA: TGTGCCAGCAGGGAAGCGACAGTTTCGAGCTATGGCTACACCTTC; CDR3 protein: CASREATVSSYGYTF; V gene: TRBV7-2; clone size: NA; J gene: TRBJ1-2; D gene: NA
CDR3 DNA: TGTGCCAGCAGTTACGGGACAGGGAATCAGCCCCAGCATTTT; CDR3 protein: CASSYGTGNQPQHF; V gene: TRBV6-5; clone size: NA; J gene: TRBJ1-5; D gene: TRBD1
CDR3 DNA: TGCGCCAGCAGCGCGTGGAACACTGAAGCTTTCTTT; CDR3 protein: CASSAWNTEAFF; V gene: TRBV5-1; clone size: NA; J gene: TRBJ1-1; D gene: NA
CDR3 DNA: TGCGCCAGCAGCTCGGGACAGGGACGCGAAAAACTGTTTTTT; CDR3 protein: CASSSGQGREKLFF; V gene: TRBV5-1; clone size: NA; J gene: TRBJ1-4; D gene: TRBD1
CDR3 DNA: TGTGCCACCGGAGAGTCCTCCCCTGGCACAGATACGCAGTATTTT; CDR3 protein: CATGESSPGTDTQYF; V gene: TRBV6-6; clone size: once; J gene: TRBJ2-3; D gene: NA
CDR3 DNA: TGTGCCAGCAGCTTATATCCGGCTAGCGGGATATATACGCAGTATTTT; CDR3 protein: CASSLYPASGIYTQYF; V gene: TRBV7-9; clone size: NA; J gene: TRBJ2-3; D gene: TRBD2
CDR3 DNA: TGTGCCAGCAGCTGGGGACAGAACACTGAAGCTTTCTTT; CDR3 protein: CASSWGQNTEAFF; V gene: TRBV11-3; clone size: few; J gene: TRBJ1-1; D gene: NA
CDR3 DNA: TGTGCCAGCAGTGGGACAGAAAGTTTCAATGAGCAGTTCTTC; CDR3 protein: CASSGTESFNEQFF; V gene: TRBV11-3; clone size: NA; J gene: TRBJ2-1; D gene: TRBD1
CDR3 DNA: TGTGCCACGACTCGACAGGGCGCCACTGAAGCTTTCTTT; CDR3 protein: CATTRQGATEAFF; V gene: TRBV28; clone size: NA; J gene: TRBJ1-1; D gene: TRBD1
CDR3 DNA: TGCGCCAGCAGCTTAGAGGGGGCGCGAGAAAAACTGTTTTTT; CDR3 protein: CASSLEGAREKLFF; V gene: TRBV5-1; clone size: NA; J gene: TRBJ1-4; D gene: TRBD1
CDR3 DNA: TGTGCCAGCAGCCCTAGGGGGGGTATGGGTGGTGAGCAGTTCTTC; CDR3 protein: CASSPRGGMGGEQFF; V gene: TRBV9; clone size: NA; J gene: TRBJ2-1; D gene: NA
CDR3 DNA: TGTGCCAGCAGTTTTAGCTACGTGGCAGGGGGCATGGAGACCCAGTACTTC; CDR3 protein: CASSFSYVAGGMETQYF; V gene: TRBV28; clone size: once; J gene: TRBJ2-5; D gene: TRBD1
CDR3 DNA: TGTTCCAGCAGCTTAGCAGGGGGCACTGAAGCTTTCTTT; CDR3 protein: CSSSLAGGTEAFF; V gene: TRBV7-9; clone size: NA; J gene: TRBJ1-1; D gene: TRBD1
CDR3 DNA: TGTGCCACAGGGGATATGGGGTCGGGAAAACTGTTTTTT; CDR3 protein: CATGDMGSGKLFF; V gene: TRBV7-9; clone size: few; J gene: TRBJ1-4; D gene: NA
CDR3 DNA: TGTGCCACCAGCAGAGACAGGGGACTGAACACTGAAGCTTTCTTT; CDR3 protein: CATSRDRGLNTEAFF; V gene: TRBV15; clone size: NA; J gene: TRBJ1-1; D gene: NA
CDR3 DNA: TGCGCCAGCAGCTCTGGAACACTAGCGGGGGACTCGGTAGAGACCCAGTACTTC; CDR3 protein: CASSSGTLAGDSVETQYF; V gene: TRBV5-1; clone size: NA; J gene: TRBJ2-5; D gene: TRBD2
CDR3 DNA: TGTGCCAGCAGCCGCCCCGGACAGGGATACGAGCAGTACTTC; CDR3 protein: CASSRPGQGYEQYF; V gene: TRBV7-9; clone size: NA; J gene: TRBJ2-7; D gene: TRBD1
CDR3 DNA: TGTGCCAGCAGTTACTCGATAACAGGGGGAACAGATACGCAGTATTTT; CDR3 protein: CASSYSITGGTDTQYF; V gene: TRBV6-6; clone size: NA; J gene: TRBJ2-3; D gene: TRBD1
CDR3 DNA: TGTGCCAGCAGCCCGGGACAGGGAAGGGAAAAACTGTTTTTT; CDR3 protein: CASSPGQGREKLFF; V gene: TRBV7-3; clone size: NA; J gene: TRBJ1-4; D gene: TRBD1
CDR3 DNA: TGTGCCAGCAGTGATAAAGCCCTCTACAATGAGCAGTTCTTC; CDR3 protein: CASSDKALYNEQFF; V gene: TRBV2; clone size: NA; J gene: TRBJ2-1; D gene: NA
CDR3 DNA: TGTGCCAGCAGCCGGACAGGGGCTAGAAATGAGCAGTTCTTC; CDR3 protein: CASSRTGARNEQFF; V gene: TRBV6-1; clone size: NA; J gene: TRBJ2-1; D gene: TRBD1
CDR3 DNA: TGTGCCAGCTCACCAATGCTAGCGGCTCAAGAGACCCAGTACTTC; CDR3 protein: CASSPMLAAQETQYF; V gene: TRBV18; clone size: NA; J gene: TRBJ2-5; D gene: TRBD2
CDR3 DNA: TGTGCCAGCAGCCCTAGGCGAGTTTTTGACACTGAAGCTTTCTTT; CDR3 protein: CASSPRRVFDTEAFF; V gene: TRBV7-9; clone size: NA; J gene: TRBJ1-1; D gene: NA
CDR3 DNA: TGTGCCTGGAGTTTGGGCGGGACCTTGCTTGGCAATGAGCAGTTCTTC; CDR3 protein: CAWSLGGTLLGNEQFF; V gene: TRBV30; clone size: NA; J gene: TRBJ2-1; D gene: NA
CDR3 DNA: TGTGCCAGTAGGGTGGGGACAGGGCTTAGTCAGCCCCAGCATTTT; CDR3 protein: CASRVGTGLSQPQHF; V gene: TRBV19; clone size: NA; J gene: TRBJ1-5; D gene: TRBD1
CDR3 DNA: TGTGCCACCAGCAGGAACAGGGGAGACGAGCAGTACTTC; CDR3 protein: CATSRNRGDEQYF; V gene: TRBV15; clone size: NA; J gene: TRBJ2-7; D gene: TRBD1
CDR3 DNA: TGTGCCAGTAGTCCGAGGACCGGGGAGCTGTTTTTT; CDR3 protein: CASSPRTGELFF; V gene: TRBV19; clone size: NA; J gene: TRBJ2-2; D gene: NA
CDR3 DNA: TGTGCCAGCAGCCGCGGACAGGGGCTCTATGGCTACACCTTC; CDR3 protein: CASSRGQGLYGYTF; V gene: TRBV6-5; clone size: NA; J gene: TRBJ1-2; D gene: TRBD1
CDR3 DNA: TGCGCCAGCAGCTTCTACCGAGACAACGATGGCTACACCTTC; CDR3 protein: CASSFYRDNDGYTF; V gene: TRBV5-1; clone size: NA; J gene: TRBJ1-2; D gene: NA
CDR3 DNA: TGTGCCTGGAGTGGCGGGACCTACGAGCAGTACTTC; CDR3 protein: CAWSGGTYEQYF; V gene: TRBV30; clone size: once; J gene: TRBJ2-7; D gene: NA
CDR3 DNA: TGCAGCGTTGAAGACCAGCGCCAAGAGACCCAGTACTTC; CDR3 protein: CSVEDQRQETQYF; V gene: TRBV29-1; clone size: once; J gene: TRBJ2-5; D gene: NA
CDR3 DNA: TGTTCCAGCAGCTCCACGGAGTATGGCTACACCTTC; CDR3 protein: CSSSSTEYGYTF; V gene: TRBV7-9; clone size: NA; J gene: TRBJ1-2; D gene: NA
CDR3 DNA: TGTGCCAGCACCCGTTCAGATACGCAGTATTTT; CDR3 protein: CASTRSDTQYF; V gene: TRBV2; clone size: NA; J gene: TRBJ2-3; D gene: NA
CDR3 DNA: TGTGCCAGCTCACCCAGCCATGGCGGGGGAGAGCAGTTCTTC; CDR3 protein: CASSPSHGGGEQFF; V gene: TRBV18; clone size: NA; J gene: TRBJ2-1; D gene: TRBD2
CDR3 DNA: TGCGCCAGCAGCAAGGGACTAGCGGGGGTGGAGACCCAGTACTTC; CDR3 protein: CASSKGLAGVETQYF; V gene: TRBV5-1; clone size: NA; J gene: TRBJ2-5; D gene: TRBD2
CDR3 DNA: TGCGCCAGCACCCTCGGCGGGCGGACTAATGAAAAACTGTTTTTT; CDR3 protein: CASTLGGRTNEKLFF; V gene: TRBV5-1; clone size: NA; J gene: TRBJ1-4; D gene: NA
CDR3 DNA: TGCACCATGGGGGGGGTGACTAGCACAGATACGCAGTATTTT; CDR3 protein: CTMGGVTSTDTQYF; V gene: TRBV29-1; clone size: NA; J gene: TRBJ2-3; D gene: TRBD2